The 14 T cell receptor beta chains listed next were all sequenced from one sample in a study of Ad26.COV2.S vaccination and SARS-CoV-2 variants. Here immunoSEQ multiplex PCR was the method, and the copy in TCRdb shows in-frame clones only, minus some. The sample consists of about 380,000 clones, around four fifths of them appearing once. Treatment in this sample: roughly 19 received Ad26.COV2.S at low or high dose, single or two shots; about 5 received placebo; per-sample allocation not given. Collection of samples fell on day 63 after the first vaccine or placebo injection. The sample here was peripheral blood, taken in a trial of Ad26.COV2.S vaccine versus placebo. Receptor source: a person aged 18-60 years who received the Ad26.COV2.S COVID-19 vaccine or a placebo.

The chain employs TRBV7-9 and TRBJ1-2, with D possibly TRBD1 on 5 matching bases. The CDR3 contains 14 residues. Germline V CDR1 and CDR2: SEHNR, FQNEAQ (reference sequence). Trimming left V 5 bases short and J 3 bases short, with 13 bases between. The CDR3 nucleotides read TGTGCCAGCAGCCCCCCTTTGGGGGACTATGGCTACACCTTC. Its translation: CASSPPLGDYGYTF.

Here the CDR3 reads CSALVSEQYF. CDR3 nucleotide sequence: TGCAGCGCCCTCGTGAGCGAGCAGTACTTC. The chain is built from TRBV29-1 and TRBJ2-7; no clear D. Germline V gene sequence: CDR1 SQVTM, CDR2 ANQGSEA. This CDR3 spans 10 amino acids. V was pared by 7 bases and J by 6 bases, with 10 bases between.

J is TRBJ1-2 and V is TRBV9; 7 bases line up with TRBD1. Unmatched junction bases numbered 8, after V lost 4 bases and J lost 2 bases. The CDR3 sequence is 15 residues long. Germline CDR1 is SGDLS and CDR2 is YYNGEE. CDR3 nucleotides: TGTGCCAGCAGCCTGGGGCAGGGGGGAAACTATGGCTACACCTTC. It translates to CASSLGQGGNYGYTF.

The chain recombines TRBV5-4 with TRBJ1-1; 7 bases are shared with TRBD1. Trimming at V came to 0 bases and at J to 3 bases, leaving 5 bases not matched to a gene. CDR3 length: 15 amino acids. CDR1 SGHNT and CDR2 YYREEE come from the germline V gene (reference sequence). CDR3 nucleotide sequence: TGTGCCAGCAGCTTGGGGGGGGACAGCCACACTGAAGCTTTCTTT. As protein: CASSLGGDSHTEAFF.

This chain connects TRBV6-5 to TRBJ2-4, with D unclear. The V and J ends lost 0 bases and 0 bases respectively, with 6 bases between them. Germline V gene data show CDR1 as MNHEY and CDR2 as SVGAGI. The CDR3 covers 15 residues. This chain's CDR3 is CASSYSTLAKNIQYF. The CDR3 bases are TGTGCCAGCAGTTACTCGACACTAGCCAAAAACATTCAGTACTTC.

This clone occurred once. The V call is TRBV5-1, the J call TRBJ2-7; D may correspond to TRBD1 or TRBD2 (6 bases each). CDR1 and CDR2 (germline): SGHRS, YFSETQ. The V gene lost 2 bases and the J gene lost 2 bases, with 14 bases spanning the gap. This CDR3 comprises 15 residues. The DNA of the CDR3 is TGCGCCAGCAGCTTCCTTGAGGGGGGTGCCTACGAGCAGTACTTC. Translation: CASSFLEGGAYEQYF.

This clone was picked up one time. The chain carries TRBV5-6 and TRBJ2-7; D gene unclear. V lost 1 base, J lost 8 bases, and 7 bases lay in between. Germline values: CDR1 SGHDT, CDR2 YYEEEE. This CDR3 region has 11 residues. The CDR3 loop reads CASSLSSKQYF. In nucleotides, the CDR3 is TGTGCCAGCAGCTTGTCAAGCAAGCAGTACTTC.

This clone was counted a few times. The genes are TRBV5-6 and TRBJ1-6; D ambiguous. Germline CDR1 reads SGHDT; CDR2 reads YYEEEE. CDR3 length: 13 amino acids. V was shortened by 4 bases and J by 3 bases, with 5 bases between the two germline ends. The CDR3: CASSGDYNSPLHF. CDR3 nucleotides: TGTGCCAGCAGCGGGGACTATAATTCACCCCTCCACTTT.

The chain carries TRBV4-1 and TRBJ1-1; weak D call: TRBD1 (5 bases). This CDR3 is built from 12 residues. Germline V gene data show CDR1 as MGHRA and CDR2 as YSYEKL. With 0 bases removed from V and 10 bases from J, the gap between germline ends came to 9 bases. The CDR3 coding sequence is TGCGCCAGCAGCCAAGATTCGGGGGTAGCTTTCTTT. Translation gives CASSQDSGVAFF.

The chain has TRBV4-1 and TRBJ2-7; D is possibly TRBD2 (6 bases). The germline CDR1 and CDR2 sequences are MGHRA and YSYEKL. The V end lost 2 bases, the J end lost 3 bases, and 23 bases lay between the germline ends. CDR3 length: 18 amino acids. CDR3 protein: CASSQRGMGRGSLYEQYF. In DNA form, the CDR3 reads TGCGCCAGCAGCCAAAGGGGAATGGGCCGGGGGTCCCTCTACGAGCAGTACTTC.

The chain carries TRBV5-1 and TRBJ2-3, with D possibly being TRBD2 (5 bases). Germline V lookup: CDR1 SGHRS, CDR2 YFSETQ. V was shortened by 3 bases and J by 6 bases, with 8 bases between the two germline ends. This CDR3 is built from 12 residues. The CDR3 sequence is CASSWGVDTQYF. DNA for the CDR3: TGCGCCAGCAGCTGGGGAGTGGATACGCAGTATTTT. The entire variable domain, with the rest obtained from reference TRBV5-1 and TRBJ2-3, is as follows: KAGVTQTPRYLIKTRGQQVTLSCSPISGHRSVSWYQQTPGQGLQFLFEYFSETQRNKGNFPGRFSGRQFSNSRSEMNVSTLELGDSALYLCASSWGVDTQYFGPGTRLTVL.

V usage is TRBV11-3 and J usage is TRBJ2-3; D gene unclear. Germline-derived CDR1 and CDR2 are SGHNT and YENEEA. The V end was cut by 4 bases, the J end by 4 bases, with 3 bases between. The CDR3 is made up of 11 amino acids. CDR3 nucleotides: TGTGCCAGCAGCTCGGCAGATACGCAGTATTTT. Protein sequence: CASSSADTQYF.

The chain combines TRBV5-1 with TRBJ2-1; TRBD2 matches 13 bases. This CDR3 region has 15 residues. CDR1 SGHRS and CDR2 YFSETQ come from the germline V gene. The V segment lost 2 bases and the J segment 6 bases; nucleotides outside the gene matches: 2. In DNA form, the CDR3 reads TGCGCCAGCAGCTTCGGACTAGCGGGAGTCAATGAGCAGTTCTTC. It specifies CASSFGLAGVNEQFF.

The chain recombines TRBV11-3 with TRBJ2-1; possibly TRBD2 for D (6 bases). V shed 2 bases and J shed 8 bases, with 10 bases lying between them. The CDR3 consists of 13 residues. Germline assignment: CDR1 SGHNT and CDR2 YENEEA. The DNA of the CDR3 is TGTGCCAGCAGCTTAAGACTAGTTCATGAGCAGTTCTTC. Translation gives CASSLRLVHEQFF.